A selection of T cell receptor beta chains follows, all from one sample in a study of T cells expressing NK-cell markers. TCRdb re-called the 5' RACE reads; every CDR3 protein appears as one record, without DNA. In all, the sample yields about 430,000 distinct CDR3 sequences. What was sequenced was blood T cells: a sorted CD56 or NKG2C T cell subset, CD4+ or CD8+ T cells, or bulk PBMC T cells (not recorded which). Receptors were obtained from a woman aged 45-59 years in good health. CDR3s include the opening cysteine and the closing phenylalanine or tryptophan.

j_call v_call cdr3_aa
TRBJ2-1 TRBV30 CAWSLSSSEQFF
TRBJ2-5 TRBV20-1 CSAQKGGIETQYF
TRBJ1-1 TRBV6-1 CASSEEIGTVNTEAFF
TRBJ2-3 TRBV9 CASSVLGDSDTQYF
TRBJ2-1 TRBV4-1 CASSPAGTRRYNEQFF
TRBJ2-3 TRBV5-6 CASSRGLAEDTQYF
TRBJ2-7 TRBV7-2 CASSQQTGVQYF
TRBJ2-1 TRBV7-3 CASSPNEGAGEQFF
TRBJ2-1 TRBV12-3/TRBV12-4 CASSPPGSGIYNEQFF
TRBJ2-1 TRBV9 CASSPRTANNEQFF